Listed below are T cell receptor beta chains from one sample, sequenced in a study of blood T cell repertoires in COVID-19. The method was immunoSEQ multiplex PCR; TCRdb's version includes in-frame clones alone and lacks a portion of them. The sample has roughly 200,000 clones, approximately 82% seen once. The source material was peripheral blood. Source of these receptors: a human donor in a cohort sampled during active COVID-19. CDR3s include the opening cysteine and the closing phenylalanine or tryptophan. A D gene is named only where the DNA matches it firmly. Size values are once, few and many counts, or a class for expanded clones, and some rows have none.

d_call	clone_size	j_call	v_call	cdr3_nt	cdr3_aa
-	-	TRBJ1-5	TRBV28	TGTGCCAGCAGTTTAGCAGTTCGGAGTCAGCCCCAGCATTTT	CASSLAVRSQPQHF
-	-	TRBJ1-5	TRBV19	TGTGCCAGTACCGCGGATAGGGGAGGGAATCAGCCCCAGCATTTT	CASTADRGGNQPQHF
TRBD1	-	TRBJ1-3	TRBV28	TGTGCCGCCGGGACAGGCAGCACTGGAAACACCATATATTTT	CAAGTGSTGNTIYF
-	-	TRBJ2-3	TRBV30	TGTGCCTGGAGTCGGGGTGGTACGCAGTATTTT	CAWSRGGTQYF
TRBD1	-	TRBJ2-7	TRBV7-9	TGTGCCAGCAGCACCTGGGACAGGGGGTACGAGCAGTACTTC	CASSTWDRGYEQYF
-	-	TRBJ1-4	TRBV19	TGTGCCACCACTCGGGGGGGTTCGGGAAAACTGTTTTTT	CATTRGGSGKLFF
-	-	TRBJ1-6	TRBV28	TGTGCCAGCAAGAGGAGCTCCTATAATTCACCCCTCCACTTT	CASKRSSYNSPLHF
-	-	TRBJ1-4	TRBV2	TGTGCCAGCAGGGAGGCAACTAATGAAAAACTGTTTTTT	CASREATNEKLFF
-	once	TRBJ2-7	TRBV18	TGTGCCAGCTCACCAACGGGGCGGGGACCTTCCTACGAGCAGTACTTC	CASSPTGRGPSYEQYF
-	-	TRBJ2-5	TRBV5-1	TGCGCCAGCAGCTTGGTCTTGCAGAGGTACCAAGAGACCCAGTACTTC	CASSLVLQRYQETQYF
-	-	TRBJ2-5	TRBV24-1	TGTGCCACCAAACGGGGAGAGACCCAGTACTTC	CATKRGETQYF
TRBD2	-	TRBJ2-1	TRBV27	TGTGCCAGCAGTTTATCCGGACTAGTGCGCAATGAGCAGTTCTTC	CASSLSGLVRNEQFF
TRBD1	-	TRBJ1-6	TRBV28	TGTGCCAGCAGTAACAGGGGGACAGGCCAGAATTCACCCCTCCACTTT	CASSNRGTGQNSPLHF
TRBD1	-	TRBJ1-2	TRBV19	TGTGCCAGTAGTCACCAGGGGGCCGGCTACACCTTC	CASSHQGAGYTF
TRBD2	few	TRBJ2-7	TRBV14	TGTGCCAGCAGCCAAGTTGTTGGACTAGCGATCTACGAGCAGTACTTC	CASSQVVGLAIYEQYF
TRBD1	-	TRBJ1-2	TRBV6-5	TGTGCCAGCAGTCCGGACAGGGGGCAAAATGGCTACACCTTC	CASSPDRGQNGYTF
TRBD2	-	TRBJ2-7	TRBV19	TGTGCCAGTACCCTCAGGGCTAGCGGCTCCTACGAGCAGTACTTC	CASTLRASGSYEQYF
-	-	TRBJ2-5	TRBV5-1	TGCGCCAGCAGGGTCAGGGAATTCGCGGAGACCCAGTACTTC	CASRVREFAETQYF
-	-	TRBJ2-2	TRBV28	TGTGCCAGCAGTTACGGGGACACCAGGAACACCGGGGAGCTGTTTTTT	CASSYGDTRNTGELFF
-	-	TRBJ2-5	TRBV19	TGTGCCAGTAGTATTGGGGGGGCACAAGAGACCCAGTACTTC	CASSIGGAQETQYF
TRBD1	few	TRBJ1-2	TRBV2	TGTGCCAGCAGAATTTCCGGGACAGACTATGGCTACACCTTC	CASRISGTDYGYTF
TRBD2	few	TRBJ2-7	TRBV7-8	TGTGCCAGCAGCTTAGGTCGGCGGGGGAACACCTACGAGCAGTACTTC	CASSLGRRGNTYEQYF
TRBD2	-	TRBJ2-2	TRBV5-1	TGCGCCAGCACCTTAGCGGGAAAATGGGGCGGGGAGCTGTTTTTT	CASTLAGKWGGELFF
-	-	TRBJ2-7	TRBV4-1	TGCGCCAGCAGCCCACCTGGACAGAAACCGACTGAGCAGTACTTC	CASSPPGQKPTEQYF
-	-	TRBJ1-3	TRBV2	TGTGCCAGCACCCAACGGGGCTCTGGAAACACCATATATTTT	CASTQRGSGNTIYF
TRBD1	-	TRBJ2-4	TRBV7-6	TGTGCCAGCAGCAAAGGGACAGGGGGGGACATTCAGTACTTC	CASSKGTGGDIQYF
TRBD1	-	TRBJ2-7	TRBV24-1	TGTGCCACCAGTGATCCTGGACAGGGCTCCTACGAGCAGTACTTC	CATSDPGQGSYEQYF
-	-	TRBJ2-3	TRBV28	TGTGCCAGCAGCCCTCGCAGAGGGACGCAGTATTTT	CASSPRRGTQYF
TRBD2	few	TRBJ2-5	TRBV7-9	TGTGCCAGCAGACACCCGGGACTAGCGGGAGGCGAGACCCAGTACTTC	CASRHPGLAGGETQYF
TRBD1	-	TRBJ1-5	TRBV12-3/TRBV12-4	TGTGCCAGCAGGCGACAGGGCTCAGAGCCCCAGCATTTT	CASRRQGSEPQHF
-	-	TRBJ2-5	TRBV12-3/TRBV12-4	TGTGCCAGCGGCAGCCAAGAGACCCAGTACTTC	CASGSQETQYF
-	-	TRBJ1-1	TRBV5-8	TGTGCCAGCAGCTTCGGAGGGAACACTGAAGCTTTCTTT	CASSFGGNTEAFF
TRBD2	-	TRBJ2-1	TRBV10-2	TGCGCCAGCAGTGGTAGCGGGAGGGCCCTAGACAATGAGCAGTTCTTC	CASSGSGRALDNEQFF
TRBD1	-	TRBJ2-1	TRBV29-1	TGCAGCGCCGGACAGGAATCCTACAATGAGCAGTTCTTC	CSAGQESYNEQFF
TRBD2	once	TRBJ2-1	TRBV19	TGTGCCAGTAGAGTAAGCGGGAGTCATAACAATGAGCAGTTCTTC	CASRVSGSHNNEQFF
-	-	TRBJ1-3	TRBV2	TGTGCCAGCAGTGAAGCCCCAGGCGCCTCTGGAAACACCATATATTTT	CASSEAPGASGNTIYF
-	-	TRBJ2-7	TRBV5-8	TGTGCCAGCAGCGGGACAACAGACTACGAGCAGTACTTC	CASSGTTDYEQYF
TRBD2	-	TRBJ2-3	TRBV18	TGTGCCAGCTCACCACAGCCGAGCGGGAGGCCTATTAACACAGATACGCAGTATTTT	CASSPQPSGRPINTDTQYF
TRBD2	-	TRBJ2-1	TRBV5-1	TGCGCCAGCAGCTTGGCTAGCGGGGGTGGTGAGCAGTTCTTC	CASSLASGGGEQFF
TRBD2	-	TRBJ2-3	TRBV7-6	TGTGCCAGCAGCCATTCCTTAGCGGGAGGGTCGGAGGAGACGCAGTATTTT	CASSHSLAGGSEETQYF
-	few	TRBJ2-5	TRBV27	TGTGCCAGCAGAGGGACTCGGGAGACCCAGTACTTC	CASRGTRETQYF
-	few	TRBJ1-2	TRBV3-1/TRBV3-2	TGTGCCAGCAGCCAAGGTCGGGGGGCGTTTGGCTACACCTTC	CASSQGRGAFGYTF
TRBD2	-	TRBJ2-2	TRBV6-4	TGTGCCAGCAGTCCCGTCGGTGGTAGCGGGTACACCGGGGAGCTGTTTTTT	CASSPVGGSGYTGELFF
-	-	TRBJ1-1	TRBV28	TGTGCCAGCAGTTCCCCCCGGGAGGGATCGAACACTGAAGCTTTCTTT	CASSSPREGSNTEAFF
TRBD1	-	TRBJ2-7	TRBV10-3	TGTGCCATCAGCTCTCCGGGACAGGGATACTACGAGCAGTACTTC	CAISSPGQGYYEQYF
TRBD1	-	TRBJ2-7	TRBV6-6	TGTGCCAGCAGTAACCACGGGACAGGCTCCCCCGAGCAGTACTTC	CASSNHGTGSPEQYF
-	-	TRBJ1-1	TRBV19	TGTGCCAGTAGCCCTAACGGAGGGGACACTGAAGCTTTCTTT	CASSPNGGDTEAFF
TRBD2	-	TRBJ2-3	TRBV15	TGTGCCACCAGCAGAGATTTAACTAGCGGGACTAGCACAGATACGCAGTATTTT	CATSRDLTSGTSTDTQYF
TRBD2	once	TRBJ2-7	TRBV24-1	TGTGCCACCAGCCCCACTAGCGGGAGTCGAGAGCAGTACTTC	CATSPTSGSREQYF
-	once	TRBJ2-3	TRBV28	TGTGCCAGCACCCCCGGGGATACGCAGTATTTT	CASTPGDTQYF
-	-	TRBJ2-1	TRBV28	TGTGCCAGCAGAATTAGGGGGGAGGGCAGCTCCTACAATGAGCAGTTCTTC	CASRIRGEGSSYNEQFF
-	-	TRBJ2-7	TRBV4-1	TGCGCCAGCAGCCAAGCTTGGGCAGGTAGCTCCTACGAGCAGTACTTC	CASSQAWAGSSYEQYF
TRBD1	-	TRBJ1-2	TRBV7-9	TGTGCCAGCAGCTTACCAGGGGGGTTCATCTATGGCTACACCTTC	CASSLPGGFIYGYTF
TRBD2	-	TRBJ2-3	TRBV3-1/TRBV3-2	TGTGCCAGCAGCCGCAGCGGGAACACAGATACGCAGTATTTT	CASSRSGNTDTQYF